This TCR beta chain appears in the sequencing data of a study of cytomegalovirus exposure and HLA in healthy donors. This clone was seen a few times. Its matching antigen is unknown. TCRdb's table, derived via immunoSEQ multiplex PCR, lists solely in-frame clones and lacks some. The table shows some 180,000 clones, with approximately 78% occurring only once. CDR3 length: 11 amino acids. The germline gives CDR1 LNHDA, CDR2 SQIVND (reference sequence). V dropped 3 bases and J dropped 8 bases, with 7 bases sitting between them. Separation from the roughly 680-subject first cohort characterized the 120-subject validation cohort, to which the donors belonged. General observations from the study: A classifier reportedly called cytomegalovirus status with high sensitivity and specificity. Usually a TCR sequence was rare, but some public TCRs were found in many donors.

Sequences were obtained from PBMCs. This sequence was found in a woman aged 25 to 39 in good health and CMV-seronegative. This chain links TRBV19 with TRBJ1-2, with D possibly TRBD1 on 5 matching bases. DNA for the CDR3: TGTGCCAGTAGTATCAGGGAAGGCTACACCTTC. Translation: CASSIREGYTF.